This T cell receptor (beta chain) is drawn from a study of blood T cell repertoires in COVID-19. Profiled with immunoSEQ multiplex PCR; TCRdb holds only in-frame clones, not every one. The table has hundreds of thousands of clones, over 75% seen once. The V end was cut by 4 bases, the J end by 8 bases, with 14 bases between. Looked up from germline, CDR1 is MNHNY and CDR2 is SVGAGI (reference sequence). This CDR3 region has 13 residues. The source is a human donor in a cohort sampled during active COVID-19. The gene calls are TRBV6-6 and TRBJ1-2; D possibly corresponds to TRBD1 (6 bases). Sequenced material: peripheral blood. Here the CDR3 reads CASSFTPGEGYTF. CDR3 DNA: TGTGCCAGCAGTTTCACCCCAGGGGAGGGCTACACCTTC.